This is a list of T cell receptor beta chains from one sample in a study of blood T cell repertoires in COVID-19. Clones were sequenced by immunoSEQ multiplex PCR, and TCRdb holds only the in-frame ones, with some missing. The sample lists some 99,000 clones; 85% to 90% were seen once. Sequencing used peripheral blood. The receptors were sampled from a woman aged 55-70 years in a cohort sampled during active or convalescent COVID-19. Both conserved end residues are part of each CDR3. The D gene is left open where the match is weak. Not all rows give a size; the values are once, few, many and, for expanded clones, a class.

j_call | v_call | cdr3_length | clone_size | d_call | cdr3_nt | cdr3_aa
TRBJ1-1 | TRBV5-1 | 14 | few | TRBD1 | TGCGCCAGCAGCCCAGCGGACAGGGAGCCTGAAGCTTTCTTT | CASSPADREPEAFF
TRBJ2-3 | TRBV7-8 | 16 | - | TRBD2 | TGTGCCAGCAGCTTGCGACTAGCGGGAGGGTCAGATACGCAGTATTTT | CASSLRLAGGSDTQYF
TRBJ2-5 | TRBV7-9 | 15 | - | - | TGTGCCAGCAGCCGCGGGACAGCCTTGGAGGAGACCCAGTACTTC | CASSRGTALEETQYF
TRBJ1-2 | TRBV5-1 | 15 | once | - | TGCGCCAGCAGCCCCGCCGTGGCAGACTGGAGGAGCTACACCTTC | CASSPAVADWRSYTF
TRBJ1-5 | TRBV5-1 | 14 | once | - | TGCGCCAGCAGCTTGAACGGGGTGAATCAGCCCCAGCATTTT | CASSLNGVNQPQHF
TRBJ1-4 | TRBV7-9 | 14 | - | - | TGTGCCAGCAGCTATAGGGGGGGTAACGAAAAACTGTTTTTT | CASSYRGGNEKLFF
TRBJ2-5 | TRBV9 | 15 | few | TRBD1 | TGTGCCAGCAGCGTGGGGACAGGGTGGTTGGAGACCCAGTACTTC | CASSVGTGWLETQYF
TRBJ2-1 | TRBV3-1/TRBV3-2 | 16 | few | - | TGTGCCAGCAGCCAAGATCCGGGATCAGGGGTCCTGGCGCAGTTCTTC | CASSQDPGSGVLAQFF
TRBJ1-1 | TRBV20-1 | 13 | - | - | TGCAGTGCTAGTCCCGGGGGGGTCACTGAAGCTTTCTTT | CSASPGGVTEAFF
TRBJ2-7 | TRBV14 | 14 | - | - | TGTGCCAGCAGCTTGGGGGAGGTGATTTACGAGCAGTACTTC | CASSLGEVIYEQYF
TRBJ2-7 | TRBV3-1/TRBV3-2 | 16 | - | TRBD2 | TGTGCCAGCAGCGGACTAGCGGGGGGGCGATCCTACGAGCAGTACTTC | CASSGLAGGRSYEQYF
TRBJ2-7 | TRBV19 | 15 | - | TRBD2 | TGTGCCAGTAGTCTAGGACTAGCGGGGAACAACGAGCAGTACTTC | CASSLGLAGNNEQYF
TRBJ1-2 | TRBV3-1/TRBV3-2 | 17 | - | - | TGTGCCAGCAGCCAAGATGTGGGGGACACTCTAAACTATGGCTACACCTTC | CASSQDVGDTLNYGYTF
TRBJ2-1 | TRBV19 | 16 | - | - | TGTGCCAGTATTCAGGGATCGGGGGTCGGGGACAATGAGCAGTTCTTC | CASIQGSGVGDNEQFF
TRBJ1-2 | TRBV9 | 14 | - | TRBD1 | TGTGCCAGCAGCGTAGAGGGGACAGGGTCTGGCTACACCTTC | CASSVEGTGSGYTF
TRBJ2-1 | TRBV10-3 | 15 | - | - | TGTGCCATCAGTGAGGTAGTGAGGGCCCTCAATGAGCAGTTCTTC | CAISEVVRALNEQFF
TRBJ1-4 | TRBV25-1 | 12 | - | - | TGTGCCAGCAGTACCTTACAGGAGAAACTGTTTTTT | CASSTLQEKLFF
TRBJ2-7 | TRBV12-3/TRBV12-4 | 12 | - | - | TGTGCCAGCAGAGCGACAGCCTACGAGCAGTACTTC | CASRATAYEQYF
TRBJ2-4 | TRBV28 | 15 | - | TRBD2 | TGTGCCAGCAGTTTAAATAGCGGGATGAAAAACATTCAGTACTTC | CASSLNSGMKNIQYF
TRBJ1-2 | TRBV28 | 17 | - | TRBD1 | TGTGCCAGCAGGGGGGGACAGGGTTTTCTTTCGATCTATGGCTACACCTTC | CASRGGQGFLSIYGYTF
TRBJ2-1 | TRBV14 | 19 | - | TRBD2 | TGTGCCAGCAGCGTCTGGGGGACTAGCGGGGCAGGGACCAACAATGAGCAGTTCTTC | CASSVWGTSGAGTNNEQFF
TRBJ2-3 | TRBV2 | 11 | - | - | TGTGCCAGCAGCCTAACAGATACGCAGTATTTT | CASSLTDTQYF
TRBJ1-5 | TRBV29-1 | 12 | - | - | TGCAGCGTTGGGCAGGGAGGGCAGCCCCAGCATTTT | CSVGQGGQPQHF
TRBJ2-3 | TRBV13 | 19 | - | TRBD2 | TGTGCCAGCAGCTTAAGACTAGCGGGGGGCTCCTCTAGCACAGATACGCAGTATTTT | CASSLRLAGGSSSTDTQYF
TRBJ2-5 | TRBV28 | 16 | few | TRBD2 | TGTGCCAGCAGTTTGTGGACTAGCGGGGATCAAGAGACCCAGTACTTC | CASSLWTSGDQETQYF
TRBJ1-3 | TRBV5-1 | 15 | - | - | TGCGCCAGCAGCCTCCGACAGGACTCTGGAAACACCATATATTTT | CASSLRQDSGNTIYF
TRBJ2-7 | TRBV5-5 | 14 | - | TRBD1 | TGTGCCAGCAGCCACCGGGACAGGGCGTACGAGCAGTACTTC | CASSHRDRAYEQYF
TRBJ2-7 | TRBV28 | 16 | - | - | TGTGCCAGCAGTTTCTCTACAGGCGCCTCTCTTAGCGAGCAGTACTTC | CASSFSTGASLSEQYF